This TCR beta chain originates from a study of human T cells and chemical hapten exposure. Study information: 2% DPC applied to an approximately 2 cm by approximately 2 cm arm area sensitized donors. Diagnoses of alopecia areata, totalis or universalis occurred in mostly female patients.

Described time point: patch test 1, 2 weeks after DPC sensitization. Treatment specified: therapeutic diphenylcyclopropenone sensitization with weekly scalp DPC. CDR3 length equals 15 residues. V lost 2 bases and J 0 bases, leaving 10 bases between the germline ends. Germline V CDR1 and CDR2: SGHVS, FQNEAQ. The library tagged individual cDNA molecules with unique molecular identifiers. Each CDR3 protein is one row after TCRdb ran MiXCR on the RACE reads. Seen here are about 340,000 distinct CDR3 sequences, roughly 6.9% observed once, and the top ten hold more than 7%. The TCR comes from a woman between 18 and 29 years old with alopecia areata. Some clones in this sample may be carry-over from other donors' samples. The source material was whole blood, sampled in connection with sensitization to the hapten diphenylcyclopropenone (DPC). The chain has TRBV7-8 and TRBJ1-1; D ambiguous. The CDR3, as DNA: TGTGCCAGCAGCTTAACGATGGCGATGAACACTGAAGCTTTCTTT. Its translation: CASSLTMAMNTEAFF. The full variable domain, completed using reference TRBV7-8 and TRBJ1-1, is GAGVSQSPRYKVAKRGQDVALRCDPISGHVSLFWYQQALGQGPEFLTYFQNEAQLDKSGLPSDRFFAERPEGSVSTLKIQRTQQEDSAVYLCASSLTMAMNTEAFFGQGTRLTVV.